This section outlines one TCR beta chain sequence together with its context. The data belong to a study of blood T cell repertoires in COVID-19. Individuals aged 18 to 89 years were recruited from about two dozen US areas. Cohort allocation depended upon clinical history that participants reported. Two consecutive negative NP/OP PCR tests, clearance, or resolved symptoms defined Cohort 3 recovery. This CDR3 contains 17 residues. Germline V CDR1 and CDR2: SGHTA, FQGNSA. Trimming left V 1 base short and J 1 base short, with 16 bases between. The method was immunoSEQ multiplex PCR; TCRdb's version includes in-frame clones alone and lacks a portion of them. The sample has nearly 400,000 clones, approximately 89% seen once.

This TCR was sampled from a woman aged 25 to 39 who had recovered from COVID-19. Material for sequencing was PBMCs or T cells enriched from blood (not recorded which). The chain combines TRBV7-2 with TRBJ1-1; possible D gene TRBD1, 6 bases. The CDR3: CASSLDSGVGGNTEAFF. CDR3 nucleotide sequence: TGTGCCAGCAGCTTAGATTCAGGGGTAGGGGGGAACACTGAAGCTTTCTTT.